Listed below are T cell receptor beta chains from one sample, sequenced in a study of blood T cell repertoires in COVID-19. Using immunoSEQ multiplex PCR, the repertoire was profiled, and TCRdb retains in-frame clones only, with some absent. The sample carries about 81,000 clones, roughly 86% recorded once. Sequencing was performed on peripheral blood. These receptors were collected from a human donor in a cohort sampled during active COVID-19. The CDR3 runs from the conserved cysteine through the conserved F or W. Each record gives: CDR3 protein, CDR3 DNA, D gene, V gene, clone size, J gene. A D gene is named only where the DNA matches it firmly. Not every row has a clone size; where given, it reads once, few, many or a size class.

cdr3_aa: CASSAEGQGYEQYF; cdr3_nt: TGCGCCAGCAGCGCTGAGGGACAGGGCTACGAGCAGTACTTC; d_call: TRBD1; v_call: TRBV5-1; clone_size: NA; j_call: TRBJ2-7
cdr3_aa: CASSPTSGSGANVLTF; cdr3_nt: TGCGCCAGCAGCCCAACTAGCGGCTCTGGGGCCAACGTCCTGACTTTC; d_call: TRBD2; v_call: TRBV4-1; clone_size: NA; j_call: TRBJ2-6
cdr3_aa: CASSLESLGTQYF; cdr3_nt: TGTGCCAGCAGCTTAGAGAGCCTCGGGACCCAGTACTTC; d_call: NA; v_call: TRBV11-2; clone_size: NA; j_call: TRBJ2-5
cdr3_aa: CASSLRTSGGATDTQYF; cdr3_nt: TGTGCCAGCAGCTTAAGGACTAGCGGGGGGGCGACAGATACGCAGTATTTT; d_call: TRBD2; v_call: TRBV7-3; clone_size: NA; j_call: TRBJ2-3
cdr3_aa: CATTGVGGETQYF; cdr3_nt: TGTGCCACCACGGGGGTCGGGGGAGAGACCCAGTACTTC; d_call: NA; v_call: TRBV10-3; clone_size: NA; j_call: TRBJ2-5
cdr3_aa: CASSWTDRGNTGELFF; cdr3_nt: TGTGCCAGCAGCTGGACCGACAGGGGGAACACCGGGGAGCTGTTTTTT; d_call: TRBD1; v_call: TRBV7-9; clone_size: once; j_call: TRBJ2-2
cdr3_aa: CASSFGDQSGNTIYF; cdr3_nt: TGCGCCAGCAGCTTCGGGGATCAATCTGGAAACACCATATATTTT; d_call: NA; v_call: TRBV5-1; clone_size: NA; j_call: TRBJ1-3
cdr3_aa: CASSYGGQVNTEAFF; cdr3_nt: TGTGCCAGTAGTTACGGGGGACAGGTCAACACTGAAGCTTTCTTT; d_call: TRBD1; v_call: TRBV19; clone_size: NA; j_call: TRBJ1-1
cdr3_aa: CASSLTGTATEAFF; cdr3_nt: TGTGCCAGCAGCTTAACCGGGACAGCCACTGAAGCTTTCTTT; d_call: TRBD1; v_call: TRBV7-8; clone_size: few; j_call: TRBJ1-1
cdr3_aa: CASSRTAGGREQYF; cdr3_nt: TGTGCCAGCAGCCGCACGGCGGGGGGGCGTGAGCAGTACTTC; d_call: TRBD2; v_call: TRBV7-2; clone_size: NA; j_call: TRBJ2-7
cdr3_aa: CASSQLGGQDEQFF; cdr3_nt: TGTGCCAGCAGCCAGCTTGGAGGGCAAGATGAGCAGTTCTTC; d_call: NA; v_call: TRBV14; clone_size: NA; j_call: TRBJ2-1
cdr3_aa: CASVTDQSSYNSPLHF; cdr3_nt: TGTGCCAGTGTCACAGACCAAAGCTCCTATAATTCACCCCTCCACTTT; d_call: NA; v_call: TRBV2; clone_size: NA; j_call: TRBJ1-6
cdr3_aa: CASSQARGADHYGYTF; cdr3_nt: TGTGCCAGCAGCCAAGCCCGGGGGGCTGATCATTATGGCTACACCTTC; d_call: NA; v_call: TRBV4-2; clone_size: NA; j_call: TRBJ1-2
cdr3_aa: CASSIAGQRGNQPQHF; cdr3_nt: TGTGCCAGTAGTATAGCAGGCCAAAGAGGCAATCAGCCCCAGCATTTT; d_call: NA; v_call: TRBV19; clone_size: few; j_call: TRBJ1-5
cdr3_aa: CASSISAGNTIYF; cdr3_nt: TGTGCCAGTAGTATCTCAGCTGGAAACACCATATATTTT; d_call: NA; v_call: TRBV19; clone_size: NA; j_call: TRBJ1-3
cdr3_aa: CASSLTGGGLGETQYF; cdr3_nt: TGTGCCAGCAGCTTAACAGGAGGGGGCCTAGGGGAGACCCAGTACTTC; d_call: NA; v_call: TRBV7-6; clone_size: NA; j_call: TRBJ2-5
cdr3_aa: CASSYVATGAGGYTF; cdr3_nt: TGTGCCAGCAGTTACGTAGCGACAGGGGCGGGAGGCTACACCTTC; d_call: TRBD1; v_call: TRBV6-6; clone_size: NA; j_call: TRBJ1-2
cdr3_aa: CASSPDRFNEQFF; cdr3_nt: TGTGCCAGCTCCCCAGACAGGTTCAATGAGCAGTTCTTC; d_call: NA; v_call: TRBV18; clone_size: NA; j_call: TRBJ2-1
cdr3_aa: CASSRQGASSYEQYF; cdr3_nt: TGTGCCAGCAGTCGACAGGGGGCCAGCTCCTACGAGCAGTACTTC; d_call: TRBD1; v_call: TRBV9; clone_size: once; j_call: TRBJ2-7
cdr3_aa: CATRGQEGETQYF; cdr3_nt: TGTGCCACCAGGGGGCAGGAAGGAGAGACCCAGTACTTC; d_call: NA; v_call: TRBV24-1; clone_size: NA; j_call: TRBJ2-5
cdr3_aa: CASSFSNSPLHF; cdr3_nt: TGTGCCAGCAGTTTCTCTAATTCACCCCTCCACTTT; d_call: NA; v_call: TRBV27; clone_size: few; j_call: TRBJ1-6
cdr3_aa: CASSPRTGASYNSPLHF; cdr3_nt: TGTGCCAGCAGTCCCAGGACAGGGGCCTCCTATAATTCACCCCTCCACTTT; d_call: TRBD1; v_call: TRBV6-2/TRBV6-3; clone_size: NA; j_call: TRBJ1-6
cdr3_aa: CASSISGTGGNQPQHF; cdr3_nt: TGTGCCAGTAGTATCTCGGGGACAGGGGGCAATCAGCCCCAGCATTTT; d_call: TRBD1; v_call: TRBV19; clone_size: NA; j_call: TRBJ1-5
cdr3_aa: CASSYTKREAGTGISPLHF; cdr3_nt: TGTGCCAGCAGTTACACGAAGCGTGAGGCCGGGACAGGTATTTCACCCCTCCACTTT; d_call: TRBD1; v_call: TRBV6-2/TRBV6-3; clone_size: NA; j_call: TRBJ1-6
cdr3_aa: CASKVSGADTQYF; cdr3_nt: TGTGCCAGCAAAGTGTCAGGGGCAGATACGCAGTATTTT; d_call: NA; v_call: TRBV6-5; clone_size: NA; j_call: TRBJ2-3
cdr3_aa: CASSTGQTGANVLTF; cdr3_nt: TGTGCCAGCAGCACCGGACAAACTGGGGCCAACGTCCTGACTTTC; d_call: NA; v_call: TRBV3-1/TRBV3-2; clone_size: NA; j_call: TRBJ2-6
cdr3_aa: CASSPLRGGYEQYF; cdr3_nt: TGTGCCAGCAGTCCCCTACGGGGGGGGTACGAGCAGTACTTC; d_call: TRBD2; v_call: TRBV6-1; clone_size: NA; j_call: TRBJ2-7
cdr3_aa: CASSLGMGQPGANVLTF; cdr3_nt: TGTGCCAGCAGTCTAGGGATGGGACAGCCTGGGGCCAACGTCCTGACTTTC; d_call: TRBD1; v_call: TRBV3-1/TRBV3-2; clone_size: medium-sized; j_call: TRBJ2-6
cdr3_aa: CASSRRTGPTGELFF; cdr3_nt: TGTGCCAGCAGTCGCCGGACAGGGCCCACCGGGGAGCTGTTTTTT; d_call: TRBD1; v_call: TRBV6-6; clone_size: NA; j_call: TRBJ2-2
cdr3_aa: CAISADRGFPNYGYTF; cdr3_nt: TGTGCCATCAGTGCAGACAGGGGGTTTCCGAACTATGGCTACACCTTC; d_call: TRBD1; v_call: TRBV10-3; clone_size: NA; j_call: TRBJ1-2
cdr3_aa: CASSQEGTDTPYEQYF; cdr3_nt: TGCGCCAGCAGCCAAGAAGGTACGGACACCCCCTACGAGCAGTACTTC; d_call: NA; v_call: TRBV4-3; clone_size: NA; j_call: TRBJ2-7
cdr3_aa: CASSHTSGTNTGELFF; cdr3_nt: TGTGCCAGCAGCCATACTAGCGGGACCAACACCGGGGAGCTGTTTTTT; d_call: TRBD2; v_call: TRBV3-1/TRBV3-2; clone_size: NA; j_call: TRBJ2-2
cdr3_aa: CASSPGAGGTEAFF; cdr3_nt: TGTGCCAGCTCACCCGGGGCAGGGGGCACTGAAGCTTTCTTT; d_call: TRBD1; v_call: TRBV18; clone_size: NA; j_call: TRBJ1-1
cdr3_aa: CASSSAGVRAFF; cdr3_nt: TGTGCCAGCAGCAGCGCAGGGGTAAGAGCTTTCTTT; d_call: NA; v_call: TRBV7-2; clone_size: NA; j_call: TRBJ1-1
cdr3_aa: CACLLQGKGNTIYF; cdr3_nt: TGTGCCTGCCTCTTACAGGGGAAAGGAAACACCATATATTTT; d_call: TRBD1; v_call: TRBV6-6; clone_size: NA; j_call: TRBJ1-3
cdr3_aa: CASSPQPYQETQYF; cdr3_nt: TGTGCCAGCAGCCCACAGCCTTACCAAGAGACCCAGTACTTC; d_call: NA; v_call: TRBV3-1/TRBV3-2; clone_size: NA; j_call: TRBJ2-5
cdr3_aa: CASSGSGADTQYF; cdr3_nt: TGTGCCAGCAGCGGTTCAGGTGCAGATACGCAGTATTTT; d_call: NA; v_call: TRBV9; clone_size: NA; j_call: TRBJ2-3
cdr3_aa: CASSLVGSGGGLATEAFF; cdr3_nt: TGTGCCAGCAGCTTGGTCGGCTCAGGGGGCGGATTGGCCACTGAAGCTTTCTTT; d_call: TRBD1; v_call: TRBV5-4; clone_size: NA; j_call: TRBJ1-1
cdr3_aa: CASSTGQGVSPLHF; cdr3_nt: TGTGCCAGCAGCACCGGACAGGGGGTTTCACCCCTCCACTTT; d_call: TRBD1; v_call: TRBV7-9; clone_size: NA; j_call: TRBJ1-6